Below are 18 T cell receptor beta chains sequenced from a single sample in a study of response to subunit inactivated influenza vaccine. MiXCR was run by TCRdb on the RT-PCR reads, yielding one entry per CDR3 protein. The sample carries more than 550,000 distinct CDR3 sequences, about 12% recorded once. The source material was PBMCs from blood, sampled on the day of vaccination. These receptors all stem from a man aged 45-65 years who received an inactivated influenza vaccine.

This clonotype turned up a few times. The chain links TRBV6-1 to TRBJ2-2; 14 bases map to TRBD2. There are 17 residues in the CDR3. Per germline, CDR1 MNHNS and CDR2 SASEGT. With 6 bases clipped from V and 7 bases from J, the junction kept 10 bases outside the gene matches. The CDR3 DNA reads TGTGCCAGCAGACATCGGACTAGCGGGGGGCGGGTCGGGGAGCTGTTTTTT. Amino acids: CASRHRTSGGRVGELFF.

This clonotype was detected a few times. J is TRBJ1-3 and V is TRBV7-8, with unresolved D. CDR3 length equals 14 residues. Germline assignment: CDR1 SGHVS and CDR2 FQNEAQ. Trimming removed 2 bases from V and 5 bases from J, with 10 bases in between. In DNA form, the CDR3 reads TGTGCCAGCAGCTTATTTGTACAAAGAAACACCATATATTTT. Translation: CASSLFVQRNTIYF.

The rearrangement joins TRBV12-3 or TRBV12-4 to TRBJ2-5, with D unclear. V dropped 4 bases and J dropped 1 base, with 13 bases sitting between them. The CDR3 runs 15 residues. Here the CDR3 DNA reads TGTGCCAGCAGTTCCGGTCGGCTGATCCAAGAGACCCAGTACTTC. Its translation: CASSSGRLIQETQYF.

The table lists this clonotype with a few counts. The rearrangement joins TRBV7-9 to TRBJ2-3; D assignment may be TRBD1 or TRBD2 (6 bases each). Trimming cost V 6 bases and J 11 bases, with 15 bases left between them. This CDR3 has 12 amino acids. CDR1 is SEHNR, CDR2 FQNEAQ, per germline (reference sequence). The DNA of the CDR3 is TGTGCCAGCAGGAGTCCGGGGGCAGAGCAGTATTTT. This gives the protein CASRSPGAEQYF.

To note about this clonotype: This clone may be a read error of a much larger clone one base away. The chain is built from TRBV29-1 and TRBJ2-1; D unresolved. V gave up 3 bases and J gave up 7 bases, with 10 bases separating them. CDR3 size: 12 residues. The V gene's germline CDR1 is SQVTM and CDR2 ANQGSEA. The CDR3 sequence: CSVDHGINEQFF. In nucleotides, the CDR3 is TGCAGCGTTGATCATGGCATAAATGAGCAGTTCTTC.

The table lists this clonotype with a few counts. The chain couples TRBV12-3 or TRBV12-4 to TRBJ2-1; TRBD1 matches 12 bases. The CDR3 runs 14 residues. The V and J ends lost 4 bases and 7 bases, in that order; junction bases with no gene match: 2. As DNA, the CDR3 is TGTGCCAGCAGTTGGGGACAGGGGGCGAATGAGCAGTTCTTC. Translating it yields CASSWGQGANEQFF.

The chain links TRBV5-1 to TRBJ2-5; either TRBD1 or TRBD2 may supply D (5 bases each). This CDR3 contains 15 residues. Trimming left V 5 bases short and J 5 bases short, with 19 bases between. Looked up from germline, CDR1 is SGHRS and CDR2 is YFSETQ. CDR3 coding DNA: TGCGCCAGCAGTAGGTCGGCCGAGGGGTTGGAGACCCAGTACTTC. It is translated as CASSRSAEGLETQYF.

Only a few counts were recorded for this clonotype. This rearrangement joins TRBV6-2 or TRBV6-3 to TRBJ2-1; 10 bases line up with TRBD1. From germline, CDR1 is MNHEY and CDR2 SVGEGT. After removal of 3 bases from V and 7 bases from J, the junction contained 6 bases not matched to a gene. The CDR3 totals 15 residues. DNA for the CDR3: TGTGCCAGCAGTTATGGGACAGGGGTTACAAATGAGCAGTTCTTC. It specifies CASSYGTGVTNEQFF.

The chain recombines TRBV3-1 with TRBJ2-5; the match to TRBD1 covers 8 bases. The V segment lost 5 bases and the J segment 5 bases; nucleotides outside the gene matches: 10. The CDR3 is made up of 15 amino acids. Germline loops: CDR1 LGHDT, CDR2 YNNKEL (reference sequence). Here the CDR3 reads CASSTRTGSVETQYF. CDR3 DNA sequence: TGTGCCAGCAGCACAAGGACAGGGAGTGTCGAGACCCAGTACTTC.

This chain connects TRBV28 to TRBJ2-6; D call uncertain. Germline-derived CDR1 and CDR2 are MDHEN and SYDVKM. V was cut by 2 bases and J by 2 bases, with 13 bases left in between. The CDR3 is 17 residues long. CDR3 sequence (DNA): TGTGCCAGCAGTTTAGTCCGGTACTTCGCTGGGGCCAACGTCCTGACTTTC. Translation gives CASSLVRYFAGANVLTF.

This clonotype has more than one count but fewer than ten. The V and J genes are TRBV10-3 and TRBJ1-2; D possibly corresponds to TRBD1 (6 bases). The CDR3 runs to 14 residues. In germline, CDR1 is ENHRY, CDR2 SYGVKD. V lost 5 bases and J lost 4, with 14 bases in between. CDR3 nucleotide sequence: TGTGCCATCAGTTTGGACGACAGGTCCTATGGCTACACCTTC. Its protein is CAISLDDRSYGYTF.

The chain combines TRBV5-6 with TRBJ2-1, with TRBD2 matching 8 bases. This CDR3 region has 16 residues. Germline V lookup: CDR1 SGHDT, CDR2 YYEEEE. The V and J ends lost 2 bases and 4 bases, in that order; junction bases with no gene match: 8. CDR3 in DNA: TGTGCCAGCAGCTTAGATAGCGGGGCATATTACAATGAGCAGTTCTTC. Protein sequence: CASSLDSGAYYNEQFF. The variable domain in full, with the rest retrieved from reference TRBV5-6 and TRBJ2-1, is DAGVTQSPTHLIKTRGQQVTLRCSPKSGHDTVSWYQQALGQGPQFIFQYYEEEERQRGNFPDRFSGHQFPNYSSELNVNALLLGDSALYLCASSLDSGAYYNEQFFGPGTRLTVL.

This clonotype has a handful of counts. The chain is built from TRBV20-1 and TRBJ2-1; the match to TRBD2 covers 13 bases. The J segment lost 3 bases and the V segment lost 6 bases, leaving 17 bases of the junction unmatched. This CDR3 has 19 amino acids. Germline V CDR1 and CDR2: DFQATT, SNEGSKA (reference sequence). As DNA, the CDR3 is TGCAGTGCCGAAATCCCGGGACTAGCGGGGCCGGGGGGCTACAATGAGCAGTTCTTC. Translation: CSAEIPGLAGPGGYNEQFF.

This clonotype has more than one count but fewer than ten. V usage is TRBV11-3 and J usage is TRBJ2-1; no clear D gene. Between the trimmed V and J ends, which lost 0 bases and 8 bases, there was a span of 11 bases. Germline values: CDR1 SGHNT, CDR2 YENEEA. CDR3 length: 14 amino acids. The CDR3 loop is CASSLDPHSDEQFF. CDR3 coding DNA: TGTGCCAGCAGCTTAGATCCCCATAGTGATGAGCAGTTCTTC.

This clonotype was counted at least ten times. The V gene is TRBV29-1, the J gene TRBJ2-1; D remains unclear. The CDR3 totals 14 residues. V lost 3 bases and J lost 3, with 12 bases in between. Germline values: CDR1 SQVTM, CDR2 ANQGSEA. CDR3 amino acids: CSVDGQAFYNEQFF. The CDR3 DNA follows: TGCAGCGTTGATGGGCAGGCCTTCTACAATGAGCAGTTCTTC.

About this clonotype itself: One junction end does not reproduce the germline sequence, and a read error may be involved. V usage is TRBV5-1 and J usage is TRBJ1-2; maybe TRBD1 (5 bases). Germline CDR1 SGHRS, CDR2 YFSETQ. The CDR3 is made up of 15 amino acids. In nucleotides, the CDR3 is TGCGCCAGCGCGGGAGGGGTCAAAGCTAACTCTGGCTACACCTTC. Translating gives CASAGGVKANSGYTF.

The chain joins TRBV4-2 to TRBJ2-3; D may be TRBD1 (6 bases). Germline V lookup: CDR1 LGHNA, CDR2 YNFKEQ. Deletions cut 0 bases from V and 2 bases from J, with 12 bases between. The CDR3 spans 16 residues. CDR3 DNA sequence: TGTGCCAGCAGCCAAGACCCAGGGGTGGCCACAGATACGCAGTATTTT. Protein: CASSQDPGVATDTQYF.

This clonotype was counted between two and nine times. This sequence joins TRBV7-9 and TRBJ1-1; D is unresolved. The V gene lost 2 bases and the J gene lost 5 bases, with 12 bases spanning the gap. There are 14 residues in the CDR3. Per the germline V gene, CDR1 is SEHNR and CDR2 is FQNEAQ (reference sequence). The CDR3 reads CASSLSPVGTEAFF. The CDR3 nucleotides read TGTGCCAGCAGCTTAAGCCCCGTTGGTACTGAAGCTTTCTTT.